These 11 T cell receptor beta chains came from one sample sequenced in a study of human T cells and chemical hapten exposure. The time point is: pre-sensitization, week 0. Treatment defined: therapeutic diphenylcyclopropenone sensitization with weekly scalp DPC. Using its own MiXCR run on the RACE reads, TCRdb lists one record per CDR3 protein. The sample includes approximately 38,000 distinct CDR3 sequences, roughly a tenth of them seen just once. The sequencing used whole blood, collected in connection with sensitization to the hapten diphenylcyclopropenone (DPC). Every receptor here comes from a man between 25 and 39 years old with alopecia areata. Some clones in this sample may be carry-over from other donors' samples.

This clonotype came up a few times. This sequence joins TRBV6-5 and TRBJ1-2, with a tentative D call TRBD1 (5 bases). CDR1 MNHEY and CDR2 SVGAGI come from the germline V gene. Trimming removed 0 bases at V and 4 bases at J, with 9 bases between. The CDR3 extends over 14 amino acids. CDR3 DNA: TGTGCCAGCAGTTACTCCCAGGGAGGCTATGGCTACACCTTC. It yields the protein CASSYSQGGYGYTF.

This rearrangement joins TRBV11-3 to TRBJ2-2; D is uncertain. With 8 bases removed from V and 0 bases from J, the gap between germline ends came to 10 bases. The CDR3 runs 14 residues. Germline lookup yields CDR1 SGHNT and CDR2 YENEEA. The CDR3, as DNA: TGTGCCAGCGAATATCAGCCGAACACCGGGGAGCTGTTTTTT. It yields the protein CASEYQPNTGELFF.

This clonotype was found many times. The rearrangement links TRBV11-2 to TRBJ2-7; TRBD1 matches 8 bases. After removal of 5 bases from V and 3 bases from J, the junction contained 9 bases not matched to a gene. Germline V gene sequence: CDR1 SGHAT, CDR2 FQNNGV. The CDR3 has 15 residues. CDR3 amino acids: CASSPRGTGGYEQYF. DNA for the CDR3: TGTGCCAGCAGCCCAAGGGGGACAGGCGGCTACGAGCAGTACTTC.

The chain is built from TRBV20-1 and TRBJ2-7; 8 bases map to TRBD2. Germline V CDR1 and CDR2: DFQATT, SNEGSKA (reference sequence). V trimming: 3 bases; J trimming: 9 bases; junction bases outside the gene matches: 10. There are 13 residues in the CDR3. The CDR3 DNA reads TGCAGTGCTAGTGTTTTCGAGGGGACTAGGCAGTACTTC. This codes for CSASVFEGTRQYF.

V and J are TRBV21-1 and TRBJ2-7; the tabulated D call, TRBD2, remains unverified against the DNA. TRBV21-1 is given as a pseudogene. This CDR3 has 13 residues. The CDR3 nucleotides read TGTGCCAGGCTCGGGACTTCTACCTACGAGCAGTACTTC. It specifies CARLGTSTYEQYF.

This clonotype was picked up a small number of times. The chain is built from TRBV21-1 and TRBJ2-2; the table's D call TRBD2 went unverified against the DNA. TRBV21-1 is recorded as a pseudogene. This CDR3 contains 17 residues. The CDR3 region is CASSHHTSGRDTGELFF. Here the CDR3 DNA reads TGTGCCAGCAGCCACCATACTAGCGGGAGGGACACCGGGGAGCTGTTTTTT.

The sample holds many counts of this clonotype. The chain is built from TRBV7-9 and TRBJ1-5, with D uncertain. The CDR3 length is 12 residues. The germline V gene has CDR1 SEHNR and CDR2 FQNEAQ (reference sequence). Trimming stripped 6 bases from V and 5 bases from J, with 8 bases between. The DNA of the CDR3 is TGTGCCAGCAGACTTAAGGATCAGCCCCAGCATTTT. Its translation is CASRLKDQPQHF.

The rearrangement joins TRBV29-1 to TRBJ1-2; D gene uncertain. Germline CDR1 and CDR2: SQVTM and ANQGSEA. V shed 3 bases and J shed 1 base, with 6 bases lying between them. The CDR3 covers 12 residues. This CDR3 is CSVDRNNYGYTF. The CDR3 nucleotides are TGCAGCGTTGATCGGAATAACTATGGCTACACCTTC.

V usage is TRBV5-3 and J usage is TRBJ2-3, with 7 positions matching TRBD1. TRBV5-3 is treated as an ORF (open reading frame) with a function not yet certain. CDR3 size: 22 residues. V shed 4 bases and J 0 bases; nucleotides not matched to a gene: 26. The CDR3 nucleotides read TGTGCCAGAAGCGCTACTCCATTCGATGGGACAGCAAGAAAACCTAGCACAGATACGCAGTATTTT. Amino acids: CARSATPFDGTARKPSTDTQYF.

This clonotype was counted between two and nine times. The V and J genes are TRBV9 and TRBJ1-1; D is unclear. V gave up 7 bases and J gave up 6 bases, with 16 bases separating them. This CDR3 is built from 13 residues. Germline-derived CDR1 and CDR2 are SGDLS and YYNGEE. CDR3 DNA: TGTGCCAGCTCCCCTGGCAGAGTTCCTGAAGCTTTCTTT. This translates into CASSPGRVPEAFF.

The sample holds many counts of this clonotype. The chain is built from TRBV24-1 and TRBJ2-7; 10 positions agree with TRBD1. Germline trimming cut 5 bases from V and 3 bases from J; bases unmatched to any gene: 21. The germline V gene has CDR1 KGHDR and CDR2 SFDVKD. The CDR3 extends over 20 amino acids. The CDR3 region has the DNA TGTGCCACCAGTGCCGATTCTTCGCCACCTGACAGGGGGCGAAACTACGAGCAGTACGTC. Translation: CATSADSSPPDRGRNYEQYV.